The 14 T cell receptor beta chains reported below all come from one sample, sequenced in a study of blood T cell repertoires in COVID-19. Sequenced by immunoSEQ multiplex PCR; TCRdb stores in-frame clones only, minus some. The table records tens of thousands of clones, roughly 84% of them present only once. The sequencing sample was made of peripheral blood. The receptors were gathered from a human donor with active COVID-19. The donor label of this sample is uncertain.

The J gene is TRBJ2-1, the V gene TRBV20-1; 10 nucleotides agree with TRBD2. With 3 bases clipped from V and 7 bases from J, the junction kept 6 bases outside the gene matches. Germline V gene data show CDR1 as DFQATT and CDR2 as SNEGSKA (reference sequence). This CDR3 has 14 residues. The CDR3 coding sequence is TGCAGTGCTAGTTCCACTAGCGGGACAAATGAGCAGTTCTTC. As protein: CSASSTSGTNEQFF.

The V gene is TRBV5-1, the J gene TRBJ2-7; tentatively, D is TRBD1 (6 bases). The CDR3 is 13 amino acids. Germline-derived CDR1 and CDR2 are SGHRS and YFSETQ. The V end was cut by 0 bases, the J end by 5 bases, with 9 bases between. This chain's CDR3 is CASSLGGGNEQYF. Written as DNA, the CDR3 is TGCGCCAGCAGCTTGGGAGGGGGAAACGAGCAGTACTTC.

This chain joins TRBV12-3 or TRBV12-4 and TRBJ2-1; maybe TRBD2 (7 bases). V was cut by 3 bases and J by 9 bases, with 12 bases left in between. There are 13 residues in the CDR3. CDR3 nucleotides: TGTGCCAGCAGTTTCGGGGCGGGGGCTGAGCAGTTCTTC. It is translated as CASSFGAGAEQFF.

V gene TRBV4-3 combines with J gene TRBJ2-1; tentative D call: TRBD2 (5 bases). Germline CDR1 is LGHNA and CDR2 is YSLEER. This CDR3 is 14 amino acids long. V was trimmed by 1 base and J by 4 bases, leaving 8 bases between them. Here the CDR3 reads CASSQGSGYNEQFF. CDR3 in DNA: TGCGCCAGCAGCCAAGGAAGCGGATACAATGAGCAGTTCTTC.

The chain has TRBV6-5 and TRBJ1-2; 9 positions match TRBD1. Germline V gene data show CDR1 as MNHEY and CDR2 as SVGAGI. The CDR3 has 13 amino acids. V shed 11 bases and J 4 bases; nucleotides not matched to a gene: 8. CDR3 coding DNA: TGTGCCGGAGCGGTGACAGGGGGCTATGGCTACACCTTC. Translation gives CAGAVTGGYGYTF.

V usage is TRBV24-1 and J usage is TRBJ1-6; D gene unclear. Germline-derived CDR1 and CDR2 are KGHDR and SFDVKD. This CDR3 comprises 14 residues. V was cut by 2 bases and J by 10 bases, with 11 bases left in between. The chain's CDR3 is CATSDSPGRSPLHF. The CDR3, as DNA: TGTGCCACCAGTGATTCCCCGGGGAGGTCACCCCTCCACTTT.

For the CDR3, the DNA is TGTGCCAGCAGCCCCCGGGAAGGAACCTATAATTCACCCCTCCACTTT. Protein product: CASSPREGTYNSPLHF. This sequence joins TRBV9 and TRBJ1-6; D is undetermined. The length of the CDR3 is 16 residues. Deletions cut 4 bases from V and 2 bases from J, with 13 bases between. The V gene's germline CDR1 is SGDLS and CDR2 YYNGEE.

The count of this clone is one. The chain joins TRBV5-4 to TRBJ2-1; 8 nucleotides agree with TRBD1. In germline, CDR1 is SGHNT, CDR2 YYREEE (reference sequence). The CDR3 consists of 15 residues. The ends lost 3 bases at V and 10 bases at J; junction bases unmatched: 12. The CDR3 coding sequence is TGTGCCAGCAGCTCCCCAGGGGGCGGTCACCAGGAGCAGTTCTTC. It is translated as CASSSPGGGHQEQFF.

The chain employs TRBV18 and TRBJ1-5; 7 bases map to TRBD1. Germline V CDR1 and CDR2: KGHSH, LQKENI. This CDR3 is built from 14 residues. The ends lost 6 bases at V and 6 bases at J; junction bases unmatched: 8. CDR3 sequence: CASSPRQGAQPQHF. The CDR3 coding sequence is TGTGCCAGCTCGCCCAGACAGGGCGCTCAGCCCCAGCATTTT.

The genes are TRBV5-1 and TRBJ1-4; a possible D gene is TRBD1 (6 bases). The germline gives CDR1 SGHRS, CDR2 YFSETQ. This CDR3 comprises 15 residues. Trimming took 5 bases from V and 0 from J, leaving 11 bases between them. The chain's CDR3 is CASRDREATNEKLFF. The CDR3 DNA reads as TGCGCCAGCAGGGACAGAGAGGCAACTAATGAAAAACTGTTTTTT.

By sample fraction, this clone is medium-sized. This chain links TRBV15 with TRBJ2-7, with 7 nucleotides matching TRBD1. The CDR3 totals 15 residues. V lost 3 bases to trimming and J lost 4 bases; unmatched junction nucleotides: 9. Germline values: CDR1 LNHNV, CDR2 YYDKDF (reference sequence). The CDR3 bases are TGTGCCACCAGCAGGGGGAGACAGGGTCCGTACGAGCAGTACTTC. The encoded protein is CATSRGRQGPYEQYF.

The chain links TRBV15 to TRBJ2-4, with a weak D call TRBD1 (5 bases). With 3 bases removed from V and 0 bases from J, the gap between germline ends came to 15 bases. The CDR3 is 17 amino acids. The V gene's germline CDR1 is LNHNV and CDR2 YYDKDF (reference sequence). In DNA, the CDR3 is TGTGCCACCAGCAGCGGCTTAGGGGCATTAGCCAAAAACATTCAGTACTTC. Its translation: CATSSGLGALAKNIQYF. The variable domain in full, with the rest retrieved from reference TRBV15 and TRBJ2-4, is DAMVIQNPRYQVTQFGKPVTLSCSQTLNHNVMYWYQQKSSQAPKLLFHYYDKDFNNEADTPDNFQSRRPNTSFCFLDIRSPGLGDTAMYLCATSSGLGALAKNIQYFGAGTRLSVL.

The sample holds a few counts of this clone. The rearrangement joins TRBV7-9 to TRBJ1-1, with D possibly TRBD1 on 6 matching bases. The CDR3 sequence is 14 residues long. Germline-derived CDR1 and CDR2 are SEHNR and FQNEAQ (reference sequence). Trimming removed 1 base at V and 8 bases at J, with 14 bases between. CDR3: CASSLGSGVIEAFF. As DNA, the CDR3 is TGTGCCAGCAGCTTAGGGTCAGGGGTAATCGAAGCTTTCTTT.

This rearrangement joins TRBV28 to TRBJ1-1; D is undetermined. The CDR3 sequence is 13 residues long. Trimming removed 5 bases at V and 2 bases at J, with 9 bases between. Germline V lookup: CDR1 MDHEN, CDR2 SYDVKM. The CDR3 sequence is CASSPRVNTEAFF. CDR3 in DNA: TGTGCCAGCAGTCCGAGGGTCAACACTGAAGCTTTCTTT.